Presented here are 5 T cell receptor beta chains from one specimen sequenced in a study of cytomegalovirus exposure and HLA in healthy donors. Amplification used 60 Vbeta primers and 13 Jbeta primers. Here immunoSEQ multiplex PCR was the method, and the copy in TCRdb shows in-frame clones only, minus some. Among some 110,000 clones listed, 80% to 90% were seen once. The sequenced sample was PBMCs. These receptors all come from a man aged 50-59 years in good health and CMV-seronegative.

CDR3 DNA: TGTGCCAGCAGTTACTCGGCTAGCGGGGGCGTCAATGAGCAGTTCTTC. It is translated as CASSYSASGGVNEQFF. The chain employs TRBV6-5 and TRBJ2-1; 10 bases are shared with TRBD2. The V segment lost 0 bases and the J segment 6 bases; nucleotides outside the gene matches: 5. CDR1 MNHEY and CDR2 SVGAGI come from the germline V gene. The CDR3 has 16 amino acids.

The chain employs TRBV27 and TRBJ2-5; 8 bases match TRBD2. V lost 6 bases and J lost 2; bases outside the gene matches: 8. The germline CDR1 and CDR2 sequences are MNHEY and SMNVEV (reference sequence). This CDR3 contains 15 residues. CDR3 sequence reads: CASRPHRGGQETQYF. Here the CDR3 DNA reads TGTGCCAGCAGGCCCCATCGGGGGGGGCAAGAGACCCAGTACTTC.

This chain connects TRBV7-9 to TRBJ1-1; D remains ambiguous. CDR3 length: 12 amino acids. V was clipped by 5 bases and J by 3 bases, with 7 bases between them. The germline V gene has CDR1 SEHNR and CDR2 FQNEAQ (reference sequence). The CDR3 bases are TGTGCCAGCAGCCCCCAGGACACTGAAGCTTTCTTT. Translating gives CASSPQDTEAFF.

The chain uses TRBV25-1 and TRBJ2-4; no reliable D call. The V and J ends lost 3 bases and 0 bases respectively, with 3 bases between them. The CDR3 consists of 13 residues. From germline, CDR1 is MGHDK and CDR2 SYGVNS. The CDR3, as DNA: TGTGCCAGCAGTGAGGCAGCCAAAAACATTCAGTACTTC. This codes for CASSEAAKNIQYF.

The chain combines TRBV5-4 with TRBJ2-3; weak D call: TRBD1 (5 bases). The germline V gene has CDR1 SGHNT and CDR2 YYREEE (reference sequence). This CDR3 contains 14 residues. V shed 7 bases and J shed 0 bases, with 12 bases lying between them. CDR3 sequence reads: CASSKGSSTDTQYF. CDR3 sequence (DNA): TGTGCCAGCTCGAAGGGGTCTAGCACAGATACGCAGTATTTT. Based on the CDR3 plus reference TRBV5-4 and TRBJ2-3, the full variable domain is ETGVTQSPTHLIKTRGQQVTLRCSSQSGHNTVSWYQQALGQGPQFIFQYYREEENGRGNFPPRFSGLQFPNYSSELNVNALELDDSALYLCASSKGSSTDTQYFGPGTRLTVL.